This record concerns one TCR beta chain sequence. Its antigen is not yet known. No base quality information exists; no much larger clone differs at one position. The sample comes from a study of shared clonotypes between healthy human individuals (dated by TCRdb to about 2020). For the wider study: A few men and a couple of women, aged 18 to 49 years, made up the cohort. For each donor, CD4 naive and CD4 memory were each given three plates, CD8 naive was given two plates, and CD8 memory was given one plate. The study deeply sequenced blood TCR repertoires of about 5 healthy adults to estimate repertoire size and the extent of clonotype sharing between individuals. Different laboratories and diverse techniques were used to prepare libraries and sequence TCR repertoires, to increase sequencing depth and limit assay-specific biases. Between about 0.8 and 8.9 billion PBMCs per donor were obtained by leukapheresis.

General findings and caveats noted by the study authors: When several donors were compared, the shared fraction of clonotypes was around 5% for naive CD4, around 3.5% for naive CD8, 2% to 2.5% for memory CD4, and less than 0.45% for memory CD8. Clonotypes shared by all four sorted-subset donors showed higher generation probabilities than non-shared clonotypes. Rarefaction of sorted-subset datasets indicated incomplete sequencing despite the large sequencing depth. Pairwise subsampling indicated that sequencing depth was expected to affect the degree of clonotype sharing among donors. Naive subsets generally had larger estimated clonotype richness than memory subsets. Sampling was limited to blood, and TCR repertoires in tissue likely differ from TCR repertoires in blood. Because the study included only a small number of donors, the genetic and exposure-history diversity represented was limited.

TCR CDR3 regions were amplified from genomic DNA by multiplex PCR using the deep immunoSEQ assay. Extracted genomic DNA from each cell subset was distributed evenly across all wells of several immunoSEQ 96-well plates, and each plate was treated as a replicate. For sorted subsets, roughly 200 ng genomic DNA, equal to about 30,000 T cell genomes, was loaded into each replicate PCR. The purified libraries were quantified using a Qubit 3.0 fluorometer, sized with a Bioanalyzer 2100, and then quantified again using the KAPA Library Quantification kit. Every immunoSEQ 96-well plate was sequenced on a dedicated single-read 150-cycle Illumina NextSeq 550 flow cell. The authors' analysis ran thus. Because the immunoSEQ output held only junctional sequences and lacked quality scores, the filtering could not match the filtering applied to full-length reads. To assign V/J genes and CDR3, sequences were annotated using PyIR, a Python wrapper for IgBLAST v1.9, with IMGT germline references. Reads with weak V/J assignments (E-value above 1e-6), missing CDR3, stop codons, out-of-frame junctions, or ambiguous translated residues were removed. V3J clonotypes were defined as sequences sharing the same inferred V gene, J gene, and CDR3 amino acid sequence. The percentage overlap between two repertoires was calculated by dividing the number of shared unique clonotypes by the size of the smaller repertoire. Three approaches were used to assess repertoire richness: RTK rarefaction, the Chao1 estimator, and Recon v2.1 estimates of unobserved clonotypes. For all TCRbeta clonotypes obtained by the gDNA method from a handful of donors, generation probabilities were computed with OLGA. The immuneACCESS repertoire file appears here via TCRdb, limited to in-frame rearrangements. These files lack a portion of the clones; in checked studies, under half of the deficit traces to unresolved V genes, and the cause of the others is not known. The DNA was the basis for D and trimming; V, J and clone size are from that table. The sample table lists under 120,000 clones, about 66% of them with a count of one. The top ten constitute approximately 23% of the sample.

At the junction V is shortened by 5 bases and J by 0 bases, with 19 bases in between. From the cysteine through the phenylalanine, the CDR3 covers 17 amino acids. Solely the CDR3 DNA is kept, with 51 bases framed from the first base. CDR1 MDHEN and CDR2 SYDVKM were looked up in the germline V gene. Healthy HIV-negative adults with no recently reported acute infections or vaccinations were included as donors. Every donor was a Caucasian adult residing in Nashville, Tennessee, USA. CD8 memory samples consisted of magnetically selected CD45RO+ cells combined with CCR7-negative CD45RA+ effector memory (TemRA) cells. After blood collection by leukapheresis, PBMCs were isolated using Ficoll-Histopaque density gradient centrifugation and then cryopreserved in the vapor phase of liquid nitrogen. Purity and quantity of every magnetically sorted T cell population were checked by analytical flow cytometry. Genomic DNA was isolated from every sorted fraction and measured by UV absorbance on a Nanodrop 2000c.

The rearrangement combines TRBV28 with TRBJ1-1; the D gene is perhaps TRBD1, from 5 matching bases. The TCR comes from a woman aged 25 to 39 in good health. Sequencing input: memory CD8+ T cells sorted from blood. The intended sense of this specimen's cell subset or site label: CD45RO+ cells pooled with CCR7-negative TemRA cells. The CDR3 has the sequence CASSRTRDGLMNTEAFF. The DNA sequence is TGTGCCAGCAGTCGGACCCGGGACGGACTCATGAACACTGAAGCTTTCTTT.